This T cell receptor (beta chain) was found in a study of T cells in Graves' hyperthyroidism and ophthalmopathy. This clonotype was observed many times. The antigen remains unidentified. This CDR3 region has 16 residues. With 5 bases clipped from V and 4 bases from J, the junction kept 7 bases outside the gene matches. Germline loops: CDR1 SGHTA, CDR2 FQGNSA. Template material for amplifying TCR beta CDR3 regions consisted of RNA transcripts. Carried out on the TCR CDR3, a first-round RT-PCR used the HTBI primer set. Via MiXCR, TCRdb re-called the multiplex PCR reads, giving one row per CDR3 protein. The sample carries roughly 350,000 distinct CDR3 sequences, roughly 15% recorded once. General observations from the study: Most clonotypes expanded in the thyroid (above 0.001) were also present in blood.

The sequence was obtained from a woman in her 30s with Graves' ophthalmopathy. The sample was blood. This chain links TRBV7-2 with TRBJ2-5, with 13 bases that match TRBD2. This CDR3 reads CASSIWTSGGGETQYF. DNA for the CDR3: TGTGCCAGCAGCATTTGGACTAGCGGGGGAGGAGAGACCCAGTACTTC.